Listed here are 9 T cell receptor beta chains from one sample, sequenced in a study of blood T cells in healthy people across ages. Combining a sample-barcoded 5' primer with a J-beta primer mix, a second PCR ran for 7 to 11 cycles. TCRdb independently ran MiXCR on the 5' RACE reads; one entry per CDR3 protein. The data contain about a million distinct CDR3 sequences, roughly two fifths of them singletons. Specimen: blood. The receptors here all came from a man between 18 and 35 years old in good health.

The chain uses TRBV10-3 and TRBJ1-5; 9 bases are a match to TRBD1. This CDR3 is 14 amino acids long. V shed 6 bases and J 2 bases; nucleotides not matched to a gene: 2. The germline V gene encodes CDR1 ENHRY and CDR2 SYGVKD. Here the CDR3 reads CAIRGQGGNQPQHF. The CDR3 DNA sequence: TGTGCCATCAGGGGACAGGGTGGCAATCAGCCCCAGCATTTT.

There are a few counts of this clonotype. The chain uses TRBV12-5 and TRBJ2-1; D remains unclear. Per the germline V gene, CDR1 is LGHNT and CDR2 is FRNRAP. The CDR3 is 12 amino acids. V was clipped by 0 bases and J by 8 bases, with 5 bases between them. The CDR3 sequence is CASGLVIDEQFF. The CDR3 DNA sequence: TGTGCTAGTGGTTTGGTAATCGATGAGCAGTTCTTC.

V gene TRBV12-3 or TRBV12-4 combines with J gene TRBJ1-1; D call uncertain. The germline V and J ends were trimmed by 3 bases and 2 bases, with 13 bases remaining between them. CDR3 length: 15 residues. This chain's CDR3 is CASSFSREINTEAFF. Here the CDR3 DNA reads TGTGCCAGCAGTTTCTCCAGAGAAATAAACACTGAAGCTTTCTTT.

The chain couples TRBV5-1 to TRBJ1-2; possibly TRBD1 for D (6 bases). The CDR3 extends over 12 amino acids. Trimming stripped 4 bases from V and 7 bases from J, with 11 bases between. The germline V gene encodes CDR1 SGHRS and CDR2 YFSETQ. CDR3 sequence (DNA): TGCGCCAGCAGCACGACAGGACGTGGCTACACCTTC. Its protein is CASSTTGRGYTF.

This clonotype was seen many times. Mismatch with germline at one junction end may stem from a read error. The chain joins TRBV5-1 to TRBJ1-1; D unclear. Germline V gene data show CDR1 as SGHRS and CDR2 as YFSETQ. The CDR3 loop spans 14 amino acids. CDR3 nucleotides: TGTGCCAGCAGCTTAGGTCAGATGAACACTGAAGCTTTCTTT. Translation: CASSLGQMNTEAFF.

This clonotype was counted only a few times. The gene calls are TRBV20-1 and TRBJ2-3; possibly TRBD1 for D (6 bases). The germline V gene encodes CDR1 DFQATT and CDR2 SNEGSKA (reference sequence). The CDR3 loop spans 12 amino acids. Trimming cost V 5 bases and J 4 bases, with 10 bases left between them. CDR3 loop: CSAARQADTQYF. In DNA, the CDR3 is TGCAGTGCTGCTAGACAGGCAGATACGCAGTATTTT.

This clonotype was observed a handful of times. This chain joins TRBV28 and TRBJ2-3, with D possibly called TRBD1 or TRBD2 (5 bases each). From germline, CDR1 is MDHEN and CDR2 SYDVKM. The CDR3 spans 15 residues. V lost 3 bases, J lost 1 base, and 11 bases lay in between. The CDR3 region is CASSFTRDGTDTQYF. The CDR3 DNA reads TGTGCCAGCAGTTTCACCAGGGACGGCACAGATACGCAGTATTTT. The full variable domain, with the rest looked up from reference TRBV28 and TRBJ2-3, is DVKVTQSSRYLVKRTGEKVFLECVQDMDHENMFWYRQDPGLGLRLIYFSYDVKMKEKGDIPEGYSVSREKKERFSLILESASTNQTSMYLCASSFTRDGTDTQYFGPGTRLTVL.

The chain is built from TRBV6-2 or TRBV6-3 and TRBJ1-5; 8 bases map to TRBD1. Trimming cost V 4 bases and J 1 base; bases outside gene matches: 6. The CDR3 loop spans 16 amino acids. CDR1 is MNHEY, CDR2 SVGEGT, per germline. The CDR3 sequence is CASSSPDRASNQPQHF. For the CDR3, the DNA is TGTGCCAGCAGTTCGCCGGACAGGGCCAGCAATCAGCCCCAGCATTTT.

This chain links TRBV5-1 with TRBJ1-2; 7 bases map to TRBD1. Germline CDR1 SGHRS, CDR2 YFSETQ. The CDR3 totals 15 residues. The junction had 9 bases not matched to a gene; V was cut back by 4 bases and J by 3 bases. This CDR3 is CASSLGTAEDYGYTF. CDR3 coding DNA: TGCGCCAGCAGCCTGGGGACAGCGGAAGACTATGGCTACACCTTC.